This T cell receptor (beta chain) derives from a study of T cell repertoires in aging, cancer and after chemotherapy. General study findings and limits: Rebound thymic output was suggested by rising median generation probability during chemotherapy in each cancer cohort.

Multiplex touch-down PCR with TRB-A/B primers amplified rearranged V-D-J TRB sequences. TCRdb called the multiplex PCR reads again in MiXCR, with one record for every CDR3 protein. The table lists some 9,800 distinct CDR3 sequences, 30% to 45% of them singletons, with roughly 4% in the top ten. This CDR3 spans 14 amino acids. V lost 6 bases and J 0 bases, leaving 15 bases between the germline ends. Germline V gives CDR1 DFQATT, CDR2 SNEGSKA (reference sequence). Peripheral blood genomic DNA, not sorted cells or RNA, was the template. A remark on this clonotype: Its antigen is not known.

Sequencing was done on a sample of blood. The V gene is TRBV20-1, the J gene TRBJ2-7; tentatively, D is TRBD1 or TRBD2 (5 bases each). The sequence derives from a human donor in good health. The CDR3 loop reads CSANAWDDSYEQYF. The CDR3 coding sequence is TGCAGTGCCAATGCTTGGGACGACTCCTACGAGCAGTACTTC.